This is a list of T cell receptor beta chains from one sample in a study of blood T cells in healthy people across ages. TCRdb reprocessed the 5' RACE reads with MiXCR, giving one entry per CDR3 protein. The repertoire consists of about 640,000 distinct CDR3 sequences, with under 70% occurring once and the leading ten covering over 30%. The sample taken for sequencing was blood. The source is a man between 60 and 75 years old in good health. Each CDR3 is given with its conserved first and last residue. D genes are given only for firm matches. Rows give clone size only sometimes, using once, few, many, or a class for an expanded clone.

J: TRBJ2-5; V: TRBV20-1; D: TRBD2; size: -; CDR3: CSAPRSGEETQYF; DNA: TGCAGTGCCCCGAGGAGCGGGGAAGAGACCCAGTACTTC
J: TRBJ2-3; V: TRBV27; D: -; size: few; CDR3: CASSTPTGSSRAYF; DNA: TGTGCCAGCAGCACTCCCACGGGAAGTTCTCGCGCGTATTTT
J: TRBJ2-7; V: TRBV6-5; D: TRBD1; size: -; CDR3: CASTPGQVPYEQYF; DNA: TGTGCCAGCACTCCGGGACAGGTTCCCTACGAGCAGTACTTC
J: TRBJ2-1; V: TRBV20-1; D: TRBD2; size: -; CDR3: CSAVPSGGSYNEQFF; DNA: TGCAGTGCCGTACCTAGCGGGGGTTCCTACAATGAGCAGTTCTTC
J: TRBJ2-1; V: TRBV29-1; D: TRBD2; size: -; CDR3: CSVENGLAGVGNEQFF; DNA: TGCAGCGTTGAGAACGGACTAGCGGGAGTGGGGAATGAGCAGTTCTTC
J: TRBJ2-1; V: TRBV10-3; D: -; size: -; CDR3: CAISVGGEQFF; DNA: TGTGCCATCAGTGTGGGGGGTGAGCAGTTCTTC
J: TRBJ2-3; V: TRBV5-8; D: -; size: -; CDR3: CASSFLTGGAQYF; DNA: TGTGCCAGCAGCTTCCTCACTGGGGGTGCGCAGTATTTT
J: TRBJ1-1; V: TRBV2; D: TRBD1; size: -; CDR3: CASRGDRGPGHKAFF; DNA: TGTGCCAGCAGAGGGGACAGGGGGCCCGGACATAAAGCTTTCTTT
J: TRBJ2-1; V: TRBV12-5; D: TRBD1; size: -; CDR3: CASGPGTGVSEQFF; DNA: TGTGCTAGTGGTCCAGGGACAGGGGTGAGTGAGCAGTTCTTC
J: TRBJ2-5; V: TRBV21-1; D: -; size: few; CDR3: CASSGPTGQETQYF; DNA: TGTGCCAGCAGTGGGCCTACCGGGCAAGAGACCCAGTACTTC
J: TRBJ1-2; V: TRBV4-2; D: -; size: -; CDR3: CASSQDRSENGYGYTF; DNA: TGTGCCAGCAGCCAAGATAGGTCAGAAAATGGCTATGGCTACACCTTC
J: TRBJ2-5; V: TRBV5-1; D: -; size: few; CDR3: CASSSLERRVSETQYF; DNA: TGCGCCAGCAGCTCCCTGGAAAGAAGGGTATCGGAGACCCAGTACTTC
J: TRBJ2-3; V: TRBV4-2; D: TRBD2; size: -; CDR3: CASSQPTSGGSTDTQYF; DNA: TGTGCCAGCAGCCAACCCACTAGCGGGGGGAGCACAGATACGCAGTATTTT
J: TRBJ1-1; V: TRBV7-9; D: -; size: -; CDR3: CASSPRTATNTEAFF; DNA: TGTGCCAGCAGCCCTAGGACAGCGACGAACACTGAAGCTTTCTTT
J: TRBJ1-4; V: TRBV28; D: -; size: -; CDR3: CASLQGGATNEKLFF; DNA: TGTGCCAGCCTCCAGGGAGGCGCAACTAATGAAAAACTGTTTTTT